The 7 T cell receptor beta chains below were found in one sample sequenced in a study of OX40 agonist ivuxolimab in advanced cancers. Measured with immunoSEQ multiplex PCR; TCRdb has only the in-frame clones, and not every one. The data hold some 50,000 clones, with around 89% observed a single time. The sequencing here drew on CD4+ or CD8+ T cells sorted from blood, taken in a trial of the OX40 agonist ivuxolimab. The origin of the receptors is an adult with an advanced solid tumor such as melanoma, head and neck, liver or kidney cancer.

V gene TRBV19 combines with J gene TRBJ2-7; no firm D call. The ends were cut back, 7 bases at V and 2 bases at J, with 12 bases in the middle. Germline V gene data show CDR1 as LNHDA and CDR2 as SQIVND (reference sequence). The CDR3 spans 13 residues. CDR3 in amino acids: CASKEDGAYEQYF. CDR3 bases: TGTGCCAGTAAAGAGGACGGCGCCTACGAGCAGTACTTC.

This clone appeared a single time. The chain employs TRBV5-6 and TRBJ2-7; the D gene is possibly TRBD1 (5 bases). Germline assignment: CDR1 SGHDT and CDR2 YYEEEE. V was trimmed by 4 bases and J by 0 bases, leaving 11 bases between them. The CDR3 has 14 amino acids. The DNA of the CDR3 is TGTGCCAGCAGCCGGACACTCCTCTCCTACGAGCAGTACTTC. This sequence encodes CASSRTLLSYEQYF.

The CDR3 bases are TGTGCCAGCAGCCCTTTCGGCACCGGGGAGCTGTTTTTT. Protein sequence: CASSPFGTGELFF. The chain carries TRBV7-3 and TRBJ2-2; D gene uncertain. This CDR3 is built from 13 residues. V was pared by 5 bases and J by 4 bases, with 8 bases between. Germline V gives CDR1 SGHTA, CDR2 FQGTGA.

The rearrangement joins TRBV6-6 to TRBJ2-7; D is unclear. Germline loops: CDR1 MNHNY, CDR2 SVGAGI (reference sequence). This CDR3 has 13 residues. Trimming shortened V by 6 bases and J by 2 bases, and 11 bases separated the two germline ends. CDR3 nucleotide sequence: TGTGCCAGCAGCCTCGTTACTCCCTACGAGCAGTACTTC. This encodes CASSLVTPYEQYF.

This clone was recorded once. The V gene is TRBV11-3, the J gene TRBJ2-7; 7 positions agree with TRBD1. The ends lost 6 bases at V and 5 bases at J; junction bases unmatched: 7. CDR3 length: 13 residues. Germline V lookup: CDR1 SGHNT, CDR2 YENEEA. CDR3 sequence reads: CASSLTGFDEQYF. CDR3 DNA: TGTGCCAGCAGTTTGACAGGGTTCGACGAGCAGTACTTC.

The chain uses TRBV18 and TRBJ2-5; D uncertain. The CDR3 length is 16 residues. The V end was cut by 0 bases, the J end by 2 bases, with 13 bases between. Germline assignment: CDR1 KGHSH and CDR2 LQKENI. The DNA of the CDR3 is TGTGCCAGCTCACCACCGGCGCTAGAGCCTCAAGAGACCCAGTACTTC. Translated, it gives CASSPPALEPQETQYF.

The CDR3, as DNA: TGTGCCTGGAGTTGGCTAGCGGGAGGTGCGGATACGCAGTATTTT. The encoded protein is CAWSWLAGGADTQYF. This rearrangement joins TRBV30 to TRBJ2-3; 11 positions match TRBD2. This CDR3 is built from 15 residues. From germline, CDR1 is GTSNPN and CDR2 SVGIG (reference sequence). The junction had 7 bases not matched to a gene; V was cut back by 2 bases and J by 6 bases.